Each of the 16 T cell receptor beta chains below was sequenced from the same sample in a study of long-term antiretroviral therapy in people with HIV. The run of the v3.0 immunoSEQ assay was at survey level. The data were produced by immunoSEQ multiplex PCR, yet TCRdb's version contains in-frame clones alone and is incomplete. The sample includes tens of thousands of clones, 75% to 90% of them seen just once. Sample: unsorted PBMCs, taken 0.8 years before starting antiretroviral therapy. The origin of the receptors is a man aged 18 to 30 with HIV.

The CDR3 coding sequence is TGTGCCAGCACCTGGGCCAATGAGCAGTTCTTC. This encodes CASTWANEQFF. The V call is TRBV27, the J call TRBJ2-1; no definite D call. Germline V CDR1 and CDR2: MNHEY, SMNVEV (reference sequence). Between the trimmed V and J ends, which lost 7 bases and 6 bases, there was a span of 7 bases. This CDR3 contains 11 residues.

The CDR3, as DNA: TGCAGCGTCCCCTCTAGCGGTGCCCACGAGCAGTACTTC. Amino acid sequence: CSVPSSGAHEQYF. J is TRBJ2-7 and V is TRBV29-1, with 7 bases identical to TRBD2. V trimming: 6 bases; J trimming: 5 bases; junction bases outside the gene matches: 10. Germline lookup yields CDR1 SQVTM and CDR2 ANQGSEA. The CDR3 consists of 13 residues.

This rearrangement joins TRBV2 to TRBJ1-3; 8 bases agree with TRBD1. Per germline, CDR1 SNHLY and CDR2 FYNNEI. The ends lost 6 bases at V and 3 bases at J; junction bases unmatched: 10. The CDR3 covers 16 residues. The CDR3 coding sequence is TGTGCCAGCAGCCTGGACAGGGTGGATATTGGAAACACCATATATTTT. Translated: CASSLDRVDIGNTIYF. Based on the CDR3 plus reference TRBV2 and TRBJ1-3, the full variable domain is EPEVTQTPSHQVTQMGQEVILRCVPISNHLYFYWYRQILGQKVEFLVSFYNNEISEKSEIFDDQFSVERPDGSNFTLKIRSTKLEDSAMYFCASSLDRVDIGNTIYFGEGSWLTVV.

The J gene is TRBJ2-3, the V gene TRBV28; 8 bases match TRBD2. The CDR3 runs to 14 residues. The V and J ends lost 5 bases and 3 bases, in that order; junction bases with no gene match: 4. The V gene's germline CDR1 is MDHEN and CDR2 SYDVKM. CDR3 DNA sequence: TGTGCCAGCAGTCCAGGACTAGCTACAGATACGCAGTATTTT. Its protein is CASSPGLATDTQYF. Combining the CDR3 with reference TRBV28 and TRBJ2-3 gives the whole variable domain DVKVTQSSRYLVKRTGEKVFLECVQDMDHENMFWYRQDPGLGLRLIYFSYDVKMKEKGDIPEGYSVSREKKERFSLILESASTNQTSMYLCASSPGLATDTQYFGPGTRLTVL.

The chain employs TRBV27 and TRBJ1-1; D unresolved. Germline CDR1 and CDR2: MNHEY and SMNVEV (reference sequence). V was cut by 10 bases and J by 6 bases, with 15 bases left in between. The CDR3 is 12 residues long. DNA for the CDR3: TGTGCCACGGGTGACGGGCCTCCTGAAGCTTTCTTT. Protein product: CATGDGPPEAFF.

This chain links TRBV28 with TRBJ2-7, with D perhaps matching TRBD1 or TRBD2 (5 bases each). Germline-derived CDR1 and CDR2 are MDHEN and SYDVKM. V lost 1 base and J lost 2, with 12 bases in between. The CDR3 runs 15 residues. The CDR3, as DNA: TGTGCCAGCAGTTTATACGGGGCCGGGGCCTACGAGCAGTACTTC. As protein: CASSLYGAGAYEQYF.

V is TRBV7-8 and J is TRBJ2-3, with D uncertain. The germline V and J ends were trimmed by 0 bases and 0 bases, with 13 bases remaining between them. CDR1 is SGHVS and CDR2 is FQNEAQ in the germline V gene. CDR3 length equals 17 residues. CDR3 sequence reads: CASSLAATLSSTDTQYF. CDR3 DNA sequence: TGTGCCAGCAGCTTAGCTGCGACCCTTTCTAGCACAGATACGCAGTATTTT.

J is TRBJ2-5 and V is TRBV7-8; the D is unclear. Trimming pared 1 base from V and 3 bases from J, leaving 6 bases between. Per germline, CDR1 SGHVS and CDR2 FQNEAQ. The CDR3 consists of 13 residues. The DNA for the CDR3 is TGTGCCAGCAGCTTAGGAGGCGAAGAGACCCAGTACTTC. It specifies CASSLGGEETQYF.

CDR3 nucleotides: TGTGCCAGCAGCGTAGGGACAGGGGGAAGCACAGATACGCAGTATTTT. This sequence encodes CASSVGTGGSTDTQYF. The rearrangement joins TRBV9 to TRBJ2-3, with TRBD1 identical over 10 bases. V lost 0 bases, J lost 0 bases, and 1 base stayed unmatched. Germline V gene data show CDR1 as SGDLS and CDR2 as YYNGEE. CDR3 length: 16 residues.

V usage is TRBV30 and J usage is TRBJ2-7, with D perhaps TRBD1 or TRBD2 (5 bases each). There are 13 residues in the CDR3. Germline CDR1 is GTSNPN and CDR2 is SVGIG (reference sequence). V lost 0 bases, J lost 7 bases, and 13 bases lay in between. CDR3 sequence: CAWSVGTGGEQYF. In DNA, the CDR3 is TGTGCCTGGAGTGTGGGGACGGGTGGAGAGCAGTACTTC.

This clone turned up a few times. The chain joins TRBV4-1 to TRBJ1-2, with D possibly being TRBD1 (6 bases). The CDR3 has 12 residues. Looked up from germline, CDR1 is MGHRA and CDR2 is YSYEKL. With 5 bases removed from V and 7 bases from J, the gap between germline ends came to 11 bases. CDR3 residues: CASSLQGGGYTF. Here the CDR3 DNA reads TGCGCCAGCAGCTTACAGGGTGGTGGCTACACCTTC.

This clone was detected once. The CDR3 sequence: CASSRGCPIRGGYTF. CDR3 bases: TGCGCCAGCAGTCGCGGTTGCCCCATTAGGGGGGGCTACACCTTC. V is TRBV23-1 and J is TRBJ1-2; D possibly corresponds to TRBD1 (6 bases). TRBV23-1 qualifies as an ORF whose function is uncertain. The CDR3 loop spans 15 amino acids. Trimming shortened V by 4 bases and J by 8 bases, and 20 bases separated the two germline ends.

This clone was observed a single time. CDR3 DNA sequence: TGTGCCAGCAGCGTCCGGGCAGGCGTCGGGGAGCTGTTTTTT. Protein product: CASSVRAGVGELFF. The chain employs TRBV9 and TRBJ2-2; D is unclear. The V gene lost 2 bases and the J gene lost 7 bases, with 12 bases spanning the gap. Germline V gene sequence: CDR1 SGDLS, CDR2 YYNGEE. The CDR3 runs 14 residues.

The chain has TRBV7-9 and TRBJ2-5; D assignment may be TRBD1 or TRBD2 (5 bases each). The CDR3 covers 13 residues. Germline lookup yields CDR1 SEHNR and CDR2 FQNEAQ (reference sequence). Deletions cut 5 bases from V and 9 bases from J, with 16 bases between. CDR3 nucleotides: TGTGCCAGCAGCCCCCGGGGCCCCTGGGCCCAGTACTTC. Translated, it gives CASSPRGPWAQYF. The full variable domain, in which reference TRBV7-9 and TRBJ2-5 provide the parts outside the CDR3, is DTGVSQNPRHKITKRGQNVTFRCDPISEHNRLYWYRQTLGQGPEFLTYFQNEAQLEKSRLLSDRFSAERPKGSFSTLEIQRTEQGDSAMYLCASSPRGPWAQYFGPGTRLLVL.

This clone was found a few times. Germline is not matched at one junction end, which may reflect a read error. V usage is TRBV6-1 and J usage is TRBJ1-2; D unclear. This CDR3 contains 17 residues. Germline CDR1 reads MNHNS; CDR2 reads SASEGT. The CDR3 protein is CASREATLNLANYGYTF. The CDR3, as DNA: TGTGCCAGCAGAGAAGCGACGCTTAACTTAGCTAACTATGGCTACACCTTC.

CDR3 amino acids: CASSQDYFPNGYTF. The DNA of the CDR3 is TGTGCCAGCAGCCAAGACTACTTCCCTAATGGCTACACCTTC. This sequence joins TRBV14 and TRBJ1-2; D gene unclear. V lost 0 bases and J lost 6, with 11 bases in between. Per germline, CDR1 SGHDN and CDR2 FVKESK. The CDR3 totals 14 residues.